These 23 T cell receptor beta chains were all obtained from the same sample, sequenced in a study of regulatory T cells in long-lasting Graves disease. Researchers made TCR beta libraries by using iRepertoire HTBI primers and running Arm-PCR on CDR3 regions. One entry per CDR3 protein, called by TCRdb with MiXCR from the multiplex PCR reads. The sample has a few hundred thousand distinct CDR3 sequences, about 11% seen once. Specified time point: newly diagnosed GD, antithyroid drugs for less than 3 months. Generation of the TCR library employed RNA extracted from PBMCs. These data also formed part of another study, on T cells in Graves' hyperthyroidism and ophthalmopathy.

Here the sequenced sample was peripheral blood mononuclear cells (PBMCs), taken at new diagnosis, from a patient treated with antithyroid drugs. The receptors were sampled from a young woman with Graves disease.

This clonotype has ten or more counts. The chain carries TRBV18 and TRBJ1-2; TRBD1 is a possible D gene (6 bases). Germline-derived CDR1 and CDR2 are KGHSH and LQKENI. The CDR3 runs 15 residues. Deletions cut 3 bases from V and 8 bases from J, with 19 bases between. The CDR3 is CASSPQAVQGRGYTF. As DNA, the CDR3 is TGTGCCAGCTCACCCCAGGCTGTACAGGGAAGGGGCTACACCTTC.

With respect to this clonotype: This may arise from a read error, as a much more abundant clone is one base away. The genes are TRBV7-2 and TRBJ1-4; the D is unclear. The germline gives CDR1 SGHTA, CDR2 FQGNSA. The CDR3 length is 16 residues. The CDR3 DNA is TGTGCCAGCAGCTTAGTTTGGGGAGCAACTAATGAAGAACTGTTTTTT. Protein sequence: CASSLVWGATNEELFF.

Details on this clonotype: A much larger clone lies a single base off, so this may be a read error. J is TRBJ2-2 and V is TRBV7-9, with D perhaps being TRBD1 or TRBD2 (5 bases each). Per the germline V gene, CDR1 is SEHNR and CDR2 is FQNEAQ (reference sequence). The CDR3 extends over 17 amino acids. CDR3 in amino acids: CASSLPLRGPNTGELLF. The CDR3 DNA reads as TGTGCCAGCAGCTTACCCTTACGGGGCCCAAACACCGGGGAGCTGCTTTTC.

This chain links TRBV4-1 with TRBJ2-2; 13 bases are a match to TRBD2. This CDR3 has 17 amino acids. The V segment lost 3 bases and the J segment 4 bases; nucleotides outside the gene matches: 5. The germline V gene encodes CDR1 MGHRA and CDR2 YSYEKL. The CDR3 coding sequence is TGCGCCAGCAGCCAGCAGGGACTAGCGGGGAGCACCGGGGAGCTGTTTTTT. Its protein product is CASSQQGLAGSTGELFF.

A remark on this clonotype: A far bigger clonotype differs at one base, so this is likely a read error. The chain joins TRBV11-3 to TRBJ1-1; TRBD1 might be the D (6 bases). The CDR3 sequence is 12 residues long. Trimming removed 6 bases at V and 9 bases at J, with 14 bases between. Germline V gene lookup returns CDR1 SGHNT and CDR2 YENEEA. The CDR3 nucleotides are TGTGCCAGCAGTCACAGGGAGACTCAAGCTTTCTTT. Amino acid sequence: CASSHRETQAFF.

This clonotype was seen once. J is TRBJ2-7 and V is TRBV12-3 or TRBV12-4, with 7 bases lining up with TRBD1. This CDR3 has 12 amino acids. V shed 6 bases, J shed 6 bases, and the junction held 5 bases outside the gene matches. The CDR3 protein is CASSRTGSEQYF. DNA of the CDR3: TGTGCCAGCAGCAGGACAGGATCCGAGCAGTACTTC.

This clonotype was counted at least ten times. CDR3 nucleotide sequence: TGTGCCAGCAGTTACTCGACTCGGCCCTTCGATAGCTATGGCTACACCTTC. Translation: CASSYSTRPFDSYGYTF. The genes are TRBV6-5 and TRBJ1-2, with D unresolved. The CDR3 runs 17 residues. With 0 bases removed from V and 4 bases from J, the gap between germline ends came to 18 bases. In germline, CDR1 is MNHEY, CDR2 SVGAGI.

This clonotype was seen at least ten times. The chain recombines TRBV5-1 with TRBJ2-3, with D possibly matching TRBD2 (6 bases). Germline values: CDR1 SGHRS, CDR2 YFSETQ. The germline V and J ends were trimmed by 3 bases and 8 bases, with 16 bases remaining between them. CDR3 length equals 14 residues. The chain's CDR3 is CASSSETSRGTQYF. DNA for the CDR3: TGCGCCAGCAGCTCCGAGACTAGTCGGGGTACGCAGTATTTT.

A few counts support this clonotype. The chain links TRBV4-1 to TRBJ2-6; no clear D gene. Trimming removed 0 bases from V and 0 bases from J, with 12 bases in between. CDR3 length: 18 amino acids. The germline CDR1 and CDR2 sequences are MGHRA and YSYEKL. The CDR3 reads CASSQDDPGTSGANVLTF. CDR3 nucleotides: TGCGCCAGCAGCCAAGACGACCCCGGAACCTCTGGGGCCAACGTCCTGACTTTC.

At least ten counts were recorded for this clonotype. V is TRBV2 and J is TRBJ2-1; D not resolved. Germline V CDR1 and CDR2: SNHLY, FYNNEI. This CDR3 has 13 amino acids. Trimming shortened V by 7 bases and J by 5 bases, and 12 bases separated the two germline ends. The CDR3 region has the DNA TGTGCCAGCATGTCTGGCGAAAACAATGAGCAGTTCTTC. Translating gives CASMSGENNEQFF. Based on the CDR3 plus reference TRBV2 and TRBJ2-1, the full variable domain is EPEVTQTPSHQVTQMGQEVILRCVPISNHLYFYWYRQILGQKVEFLVSFYNNEISEKSEIFDDQFSVERPDGSNFTLKIRSTKLEDSAMYFCASMSGENNEQFFGPGTRLTVL.

The rearrangement uses TRBV5-5 and TRBJ2-6; TRBD2 matches at 7 bases. Germline lookup yields CDR1 SGHKS and CDR2 YYEKEE (reference sequence). V shed 10 bases and J 0 bases; nucleotides not matched to a gene: 10. The CDR3 totals 16 residues. CDR3 in DNA: TGTGCCCGCTCCTGGGAGGGTACCTCTGGGGCCAACGTCCTGACTTTC. Encoded protein: CARSWEGTSGANVLTF.

This clonotype was seen repeatedly, ten times or more. The V and J genes are TRBV4-3 and TRBJ2-1; 12 bases map to TRBD2. V lost 2 bases and J lost 4; bases outside the gene matches: 6. CDR1 LGHNA and CDR2 YSLEER come from the germline V gene. This CDR3 comprises 17 residues. The CDR3 DNA reads as TGCGCCAGCAGCCAAAATCTTCTAGCGGGGGGGTACAATGAGCAGTTCTTC. This codes for CASSQNLLAGGYNEQFF.

This clonotype was recorded at least ten times. The J gene is TRBJ2-1, the V gene TRBV20-1; 10 bases fit TRBD2. V shed 2 bases, J shed 0 bases, and the junction held 1 base outside the gene matches. The CDR3 extends over 15 amino acids. Germline V gives CDR1 DFQATT, CDR2 SNEGSKA (reference sequence). CDR3 sequence: CSARSSGSSYNEQFF. As DNA, the CDR3 is TGCAGTGCTAGATCTAGCGGGAGCTCCTACAATGAGCAGTTCTTC.

This clonotype was seen repeatedly, ten times or more. V is TRBV28 and J is TRBJ2-1; tentatively, D is TRBD1 (6 bases). With 3 bases removed from V and 0 bases from J, the gap between germline ends came to 15 bases. The CDR3 spans 17 residues. Germline CDR1 is MDHEN and CDR2 is SYDVKM. This chain's CDR3 is CASSLIRGPLSYNEQFF. The CDR3 region has the DNA TGTGCCAGCAGTTTGATCAGGGGTCCTCTCTCCTACAATGAGCAGTTCTTC.

V gene TRBV12-3 or TRBV12-4 combines with J gene TRBJ1-5; D gene ambiguous. This CDR3 contains 13 residues. Trimming cost V 6 bases and J 7 bases, with 13 bases left between them. The CDR3 DNA reads TGTGCCAGCAGGGCGAGGGAAGGCCAGCCCCAGCATTTT. Its translation is CASRAREGQPQHF.

This clonotype came up many times. This chain uses TRBV9 with TRBJ2-3; TRBD2 aligns across 7 bases. The germline CDR1 and CDR2 sequences are SGDLS and YYNGEE. The V and J ends lost 3 bases and 0 bases, in that order; junction bases with no gene match: 7. The CDR3 spans 16 residues. The CDR3 sequence is CASSAQGLVSTDTQYF. The CDR3, as DNA: TGTGCCAGCAGCGCGCAAGGACTAGTGAGCACAGATACGCAGTATTTT.

V is TRBV19 and J is TRBJ2-5; no clear D. Germline loops: CDR1 LNHDA, CDR2 SQIVND (reference sequence). Trimming pared 2 bases from V and 5 bases from J, leaving 9 bases between. This CDR3 region has 13 residues. The CDR3, as DNA: TGTGCCAGTAGTATATTGCCTGGGGAGACCCAGTACTTC. Protein sequence: CASSILPGETQYF. The full variable domain, in which reference TRBV19 and TRBJ2-5 provide the parts outside the CDR3, is DGGITQSPKYLFRKEGQNVTLSCEQNLNHDAMYWYRQDPGQGLRLIYYSQIVNDFQKGDIAEGYSVSREKKESFPLTVTSAQKNPTAFYLCASSILPGETQYFGPGTRLLVL.

There are many counts of this clonotype. This chain joins TRBV18 and TRBJ2-2; no clear D. CDR1 is KGHSH, CDR2 LQKENI, per germline. Trimming pared 6 bases from V and 7 bases from J, leaving 18 bases between. This CDR3 spans 15 amino acids. The CDR3, as DNA: TGTGCCAGCTCCCTAGTCTCACTCACGAGCGGGGAGCTGTTTTTT. Its protein is CASSLVSLTSGELFF. Filled out from reference TRBV18 and TRBJ2-2, the complete variable domain reads NAGVMQNPRHLVRRRGQEARLRCSPMKGHSHVYWYRQLPEEGLKFMVYLQKENIIDESGMPKERFSAEFPKEGPSILRIQQVVRGDSAAYFCASSLVSLTSGELFFGEGSRLTVL.

There are many counts of this clonotype. This chain joins TRBV28 and TRBJ1-1; no definite D call. The germline V and J ends were trimmed by 6 bases and 3 bases, with 17 bases remaining between them. There are 15 residues in the CDR3. In germline, CDR1 is MDHEN, CDR2 SYDVKM. The CDR3 DNA reads TGTGCCAGCAGCCCCTACTGGGGTAAGGACACTGAAGCTTTCTTT. Translation: CASSPYWGKDTEAFF.

The sample holds many counts of this clonotype. This rearrangement joins TRBV6-1 to TRBJ2-7; D is perhaps TRBD1 (6 bases). Germline CDR1 is MNHNS and CDR2 is SASEGT. The CDR3 runs 12 residues. The ends were cut back, 3 bases at V and 6 bases at J, with 9 bases in the middle. The CDR3 DNA reads TGTGCCAGCAGTGAGGACAGAAGCGAGCAGTACGTC. Its protein product is CASSEDRSEQYV.

This clonotype was seen a few times. The J gene is TRBJ1-2, the V gene TRBV11-3, with no clear D. The germline V gene has CDR1 SGHNT and CDR2 YENEEA. Trimming left V 1 base short and J 4 bases short, with 7 bases between. The CDR3 extends over 13 amino acids. CDR3 loop: CASSLVNGYGYTF. CDR3 in DNA: TGTGCCAGCAGCTTAGTCAACGGCTATGGCTACACCTTC.

This clonotype was seen many times. The chain joins TRBV2 to TRBJ1-5; no firm D call. V lost 4 bases and J lost 4, with 8 bases in between. The V gene's germline CDR1 is SNHLY and CDR2 FYNNEI. There are 13 residues in the CDR3. The CDR3 region has the DNA TGTGCCAGCAGTGTTACGGTGAATCAGCCCCAGCATTTT. Amino acid sequence: CASSVTVNQPQHF.

This clonotype was detected many times. This chain connects TRBV28 to TRBJ2-7, with 11 bases lining up with TRBD2. The ends lost 6 bases at V and 5 bases at J; junction bases unmatched: 12. Germline CDR1 and CDR2: MDHEN and SYDVKM. This CDR3 spans 16 amino acids. The CDR3 bases are TGTGCCAGCAGCTATCCTAGCGGGAGGCCCGGTGACGAGCAGTACTTC. Its protein is CASSYPSGRPGDEQYF.